A selection of T cell receptor beta chains follows, all from one sample in a study of blood T cell repertoires in COVID-19. The repertoire was sequenced with immunoSEQ multiplex PCR; TCRdb's copy has only in-frame clones and lacks some. The sample has some 290,000 clones; around 81% are singletons. The sequenced sample consisted of peripheral blood. Receptors were obtained from a woman aged 60-75 years with active or convalescent COVID-19. The CDR3 runs from the conserved cysteine through the conserved F or W. Each record gives: CDR3 DNA, CDR3 protein, V gene, D gene, clone size, J gene, CDR3 length. The D gene is left open where the match is weak. Clone size, where shown, is once, few, many, or a class for clones that have expanded.

TGTGCCAGCAGTTCCCCCTGGCGGGGGGCAGGGGGAGGCAACAATGAGCAGTTCTTC | CASSSPWRGAGGGNNEQFF | TRBV28 | - | - | TRBJ2-1 | 19
TGTGCTAGTGGTCTACGGGGTTCCAAAGAAAATTCACCCCTCCACTTT | CASGLRGSKENSPLHF | TRBV12-5 | - | many | TRBJ1-6 | 16
TGTGCCAGCAGCTTAGGGGACGGGCGGGGAGATTCCGACAATGAGCAGTTCTTC | CASSLGDGRGDSDNEQFF | TRBV11-3 | - | - | TRBJ2-1 | 18
TGTGCCAGCAGCTTGGGGGCGACAGGAGCTTATAATTCACCCCTCCACTTT | CASSLGATGAYNSPLHF | TRBV5-4 | - | - | TRBJ1-6 | 17
TGTGCCTGGACAGGGTCGGGGGGAGTCGGAGCTTTCTTT | CAWTGSGGVGAFF | TRBV30 | - | - | TRBJ1-1 | 13
TGTGCCAGCAGTGAAAGTACCGCGGGCAATCAGCCCCAGCATTTT | CASSESTAGNQPQHF | TRBV2 | - | - | TRBJ1-5 | 15
TGTGCCAGCAGCCCAGGGACAGATCAGCCCCAGCATTTT | CASSPGTDQPQHF | TRBV5-4 | TRBD1 | - | TRBJ1-5 | 13
TGTGCCAGCAGTGAAGTGGTTGGGACAGGGGGAAGAAACACCATATATTTT | CASSEVVGTGGRNTIYF | TRBV6-1 | TRBD1 | - | TRBJ1-3 | 17
TGTGCCAGCAGCTTGGATTCTACCCCGTATGGCTACACCTTC | CASSLDSTPYGYTF | TRBV5-4 | - | once | TRBJ1-2 | 14
TGTGCCACCAGTGATTTCCGGGGCACTGAAGCTTTCTTT | CATSDFRGTEAFF | TRBV24-1 | - | once | TRBJ1-1 | 13
TGCGCCAGCAGCCAAGATAAGGGGTTGGGGTATGGCTACACCTTC | CASSQDKGLGYGYTF | TRBV4-3 | - | - | TRBJ1-2 | 15
TGTGCCAGTAGACTAAGGTCAGGGAACGAGCAGTACTTC | CASRLRSGNEQYF | TRBV19 | - | many | TRBJ2-7 | 13
TGCGCCAGCAGCTTGAGCGCACTGAACACTGAAGCTTTCTTT | CASSLSALNTEAFF | TRBV5-1 | - | - | TRBJ1-1 | 14
TGTGCCAGCTCAGGCCCACTGAGAACCGGGACAGGGAAGAGTGAGAGGGGGCAGCCCCAGCATTTT | CASSGPLRTGTGKSERGQPQHF | TRBV6-7 | TRBD1 | - | TRBJ1-5 | 22
TGTGCCAGCAGCTTCGACAGGGTAAAAGCTTTCTTT | CASSFDRVKAFF | TRBV12-3/TRBV12-4 | TRBD1 | - | TRBJ1-1 | 12
TGCGCCAGCAGCCCCGACAGGGCCCTTGGTTTATACGAGCAGTACTTC | CASSPDRALGLYEQYF | TRBV4-1 | TRBD1 | few | TRBJ2-7 | 16
TGTGCCAGTAGTGCAATAAAGAGGTACGGAGATACGCAGTATTTT | CASSAIKRYGDTQYF | TRBV19 | - | - | TRBJ2-3 | 15
TGCGCCAGCTCTCCGCGGGGGGCCGGGGAGCTGTTTTTT | CASSPRGAGELFF | TRBV5-1 | TRBD2 | - | TRBJ2-2 | 13
TGTGCCAGCAGCTCACAGGGGCGGACTTCACCCCTCCACTTT | CASSSQGRTSPLHF | TRBV11-2 | TRBD1 | - | TRBJ1-6 | 14
TGTGCCAGTAGTTTTTCGACAGGGGGCACTGAAGCTTTCTTT | CASSFSTGGTEAFF | TRBV19 | TRBD1 | - | TRBJ1-1 | 14
TGTGCCAGCAGCTTAGGAGCTAGCGGAATCCAGTACTTC | CASSLGASGIQYF | TRBV11-3 | TRBD2 | - | TRBJ2-7 | 13
TGTGCCAGCACCGAGACAGGACGCGACACCGGGGAGCTGTTTTTT | CASTETGRDTGELFF | TRBV2 | - | few | TRBJ2-2 | 15
TGTGCCAGCAGTGATTCGCCGGAGGCTGGTTCGGGCAATCAGCCCCAGCATTTT | CASSDSPEAGSGNQPQHF | TRBV6-1 | - | - | TRBJ1-5 | 18
TGTGCCAGCTCACTTAGACTAGCGAGCCACAATGAGCAGTTCTTC | CASSLRLASHNEQFF | TRBV18 | TRBD2 | - | TRBJ2-1 | 15
TGTGCCAGCAGCCAACCCCGTGGGGGGGGTGTGGGAGATACGCAGTATTTT | CASSQPRGGGVGDTQYF | TRBV3-1/TRBV3-2 | TRBD2 | once | TRBJ2-3 | 17
TGTGCCAGCAGCTTTCGGCATAGCTACGATACGCAGTATTTT | CASSFRHSYDTQYF | TRBV11-1 | - | - | TRBJ2-3 | 14
TGTGCCAGCAGCTACTGGTTTACGGGTCAAGAGACCCAGTACTTC | CASSYWFTGQETQYF | TRBV5-6 | - | - | TRBJ2-5 | 15
TGCGCCAGCAGCTTGTCCGCAAACGACAGGGGGGATGGCTACACCTTC | CASSLSANDRGDGYTF | TRBV5-1 | TRBD1 | - | TRBJ1-2 | 16
TGCGCCAGCAGCCAAAACCCCACGACAGTTAACCGCTACAATGAGCAGTTCTTC | CASSQNPTTVNRYNEQFF | TRBV4-1 | - | - | TRBJ2-1 | 18
TGTGCCAGCAGCCAAGATCTGGGCCAGCCCCAGCATTTT | CASSQDLGQPQHF | TRBV14 | - | few | TRBJ1-5 | 13
TGTGCCAGCAGCCAAGAAAGCGTAAATGAGCAGTTCTTC | CASSQESVNEQFF | TRBV4-2 | - | few | TRBJ2-1 | 13
TGTGCCAGTAGTCCCGGCGACAGAATGAACACTGAAGCTTTCTTT | CASSPGDRMNTEAFF | TRBV19 | - | - | TRBJ1-1 | 15
TGCGCCAGCAGCTTGGGTGGTCAGGGGAATGGCTACACCTTC | CASSLGGQGNGYTF | TRBV5-1 | - | - | TRBJ1-2 | 14
TGTGCCAGTAGTACCGGGACAGGGAGCGTTGAAGCTTTCTTT | CASSTGTGSVEAFF | TRBV19 | TRBD1 | once | TRBJ1-1 | 14
TGTGCCAGTTGCCGGGACAGGGGGCGGATTGACTCTGGGGCCAACGTCCTGACTTTC | CASCRDRGRIDSGANVLTF | TRBV19 | TRBD1 | - | TRBJ2-6 | 19
TGTGCCTGGAGTGTCACAGGGACAGGGGGCGCGCGTGAAAAACTGTTTTTT | CAWSVTGTGGAREKLFF | TRBV30 | TRBD1 | - | TRBJ1-4 | 17
TGTGCCAGCAGTCTTAACGGCCTAGCGGGGAGCACAGATACGCAGTATTTT | CASSLNGLAGSTDTQYF | TRBV6-6 | TRBD2 | - | TRBJ2-3 | 17
TGTGCCAGCAGCTCCCAACAGGTTACTGGGGCCAACGTCCTGACTTTC | CASSSQQVTGANVLTF | TRBV7-8 | - | - | TRBJ2-6 | 16
TGTGCCAGTAGTATGGCAGGGACTAGCGGGGGTTGGAGCACAGATACGCAGTATTTT | CASSMAGTSGGWSTDTQYF | TRBV19 | TRBD2 | - | TRBJ2-3 | 19
TGCGCCAGCAGCCATATAGCGGGGGGCACAGATACGCAGTATTTT | CASSHIAGGTDTQYF | TRBV4-1 | TRBD2 | - | TRBJ2-3 | 15
TGTGCCAGCAGCCTCGACAGGGGAGAGAATGGCTACACCTTC | CASSLDRGENGYTF | TRBV9 | TRBD1 | - | TRBJ1-2 | 14
TGTGCCTGGAGTCCGGGAGTAAATGAAAAACTGTTTTTT | CAWSPGVNEKLFF | TRBV30 | - | - | TRBJ1-4 | 13
TGTGCCAGCAGCCCCCGGCGGGGGGGCACAGATACGCAGTATTTT | CASSPRRGGTDTQYF | TRBV27 | TRBD2 | - | TRBJ2-3 | 15
TGCGCCAGCAGAAGGCAGGGCACAGATACGCAGTATTTT | CASRRQGTDTQYF | TRBV5-1 | - | - | TRBJ2-3 | 13
TGCGCCAGCAGCTTCGAGGAAACCGGGACAATCCTCGGCTACACCTTC | CASSFEETGTILGYTF | TRBV5-1 | - | once | TRBJ1-2 | 16
TGTGCCAGCAGTTTACTCGAGAGGGATACGCAGTATTTT | CASSLLERDTQYF | TRBV28 | - | - | TRBJ2-3 | 13
TGTGCCAGCAGCTTAGAGCCAGGGAACACTGAAGCTTTCTTT | CASSLEPGNTEAFF | TRBV11-2 | - | - | TRBJ1-1 | 14